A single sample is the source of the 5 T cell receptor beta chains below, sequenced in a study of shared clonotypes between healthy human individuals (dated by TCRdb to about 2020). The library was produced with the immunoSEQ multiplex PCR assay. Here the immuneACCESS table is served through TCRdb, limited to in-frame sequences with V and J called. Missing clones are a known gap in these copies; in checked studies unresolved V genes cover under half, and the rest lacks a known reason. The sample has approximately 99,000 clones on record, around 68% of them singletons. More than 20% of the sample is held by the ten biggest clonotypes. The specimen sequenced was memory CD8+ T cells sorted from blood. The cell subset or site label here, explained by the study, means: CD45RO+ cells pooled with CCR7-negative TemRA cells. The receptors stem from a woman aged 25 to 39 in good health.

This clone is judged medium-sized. CDR3 region: CSVEGNTEAFF. CDR3 sequence (DNA): TGCAGCGTTGAGGGGAACACTGAAGCTTTCTTT. J is TRBJ1-1 and V is TRBV29-1; D remains ambiguous. The germline V gene encodes CDR1 SQVTM and CDR2 ANQGSEA. The V and J ends lost 3 bases and 1 base respectively, with 3 bases between them. CDR3 length equals 11 residues.

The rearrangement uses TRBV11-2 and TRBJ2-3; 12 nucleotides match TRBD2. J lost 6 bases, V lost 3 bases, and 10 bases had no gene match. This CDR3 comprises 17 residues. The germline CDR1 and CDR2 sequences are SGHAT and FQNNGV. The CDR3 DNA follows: TGTGCCAGCAGCTTGGACCTAGCGGGAGGGCCCTGGGATACGCAGTATTTT. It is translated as CASSLDLAGGPWDTQYF.

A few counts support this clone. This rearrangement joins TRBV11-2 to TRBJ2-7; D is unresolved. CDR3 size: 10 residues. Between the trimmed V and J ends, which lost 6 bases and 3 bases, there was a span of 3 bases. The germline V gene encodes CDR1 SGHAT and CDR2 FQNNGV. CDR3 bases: TGTGCCAGCAGTGTCTACGAGCAGTACTTC. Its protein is CASSVYEQYF.

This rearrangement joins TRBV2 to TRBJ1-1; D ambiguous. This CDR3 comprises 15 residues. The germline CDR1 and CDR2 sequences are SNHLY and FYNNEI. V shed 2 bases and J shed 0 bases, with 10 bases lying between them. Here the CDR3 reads CASSEWRKMNTEAFF. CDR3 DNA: TGTGCCAGCAGTGAATGGAGGAAGATGAACACTGAAGCTTTCTTT.

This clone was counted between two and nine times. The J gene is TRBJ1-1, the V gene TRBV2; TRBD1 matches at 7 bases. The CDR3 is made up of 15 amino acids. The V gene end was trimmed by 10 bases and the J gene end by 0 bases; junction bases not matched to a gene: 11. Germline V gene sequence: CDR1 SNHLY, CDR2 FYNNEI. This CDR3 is CATRTRGGMNTEAFF. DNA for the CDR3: TGTGCCACGAGGACCCGAGGGGGCATGAACACTGAAGCTTTCTTT.